This section outlines one T cell receptor beta chain sequence together with its context. TCRdb's table, derived via immunoSEQ multiplex PCR, lists solely in-frame clones and lacks some. Of 72,000 or so clones listed, around 96% were seen once; the top ten hold 0.033%. This sample is part of a study of shared T cell receptors in the human thymus. The CDR3 is 12 residues long. Germline V CDR1 and CDR2: LGHNT, FRNRAP. V was cut by 6 bases and J by 7 bases, with 12 bases left in between. This receptor was identified in a human donor. Sequenced material: thymocytes. This rearrangement joins TRBV12-5 to TRBJ1-1; weak D call: TRBD1 (6 bases). In nucleotides, the CDR3 is TGTGCTAGTGGGAGGGGGTTTCATGAAGCTTTCTTT. This translates into CASGRGFHEAFF.